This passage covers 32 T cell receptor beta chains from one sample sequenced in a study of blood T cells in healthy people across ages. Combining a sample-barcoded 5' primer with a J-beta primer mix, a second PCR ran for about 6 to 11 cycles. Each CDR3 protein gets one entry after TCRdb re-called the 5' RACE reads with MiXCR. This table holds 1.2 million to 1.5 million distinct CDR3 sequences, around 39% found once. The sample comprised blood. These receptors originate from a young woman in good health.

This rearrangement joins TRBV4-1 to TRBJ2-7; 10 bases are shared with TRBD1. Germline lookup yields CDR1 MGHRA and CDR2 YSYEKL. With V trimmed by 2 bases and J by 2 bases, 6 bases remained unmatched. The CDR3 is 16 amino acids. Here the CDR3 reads CASSQLSGQGAYEQYF. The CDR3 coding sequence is TGCGCCAGCAGCCAATTATCCGGACAGGGGGCCTACGAGCAGTACTTC.

The chain's CDR3 is CASSVNRATGELFF. The CDR3 region has the DNA TGCGCCAGCAGTGTAAACAGGGCCACCGGGGAGCTGTTTTTT. J is TRBJ2-2 and V is TRBV10-2; tentative D call: TRBD1 (6 bases). This CDR3 has 14 amino acids. The V end was cut by 4 bases, the J end by 4 bases, with 10 bases between. From germline, CDR1 is WSHSY and CDR2 SAAADI.

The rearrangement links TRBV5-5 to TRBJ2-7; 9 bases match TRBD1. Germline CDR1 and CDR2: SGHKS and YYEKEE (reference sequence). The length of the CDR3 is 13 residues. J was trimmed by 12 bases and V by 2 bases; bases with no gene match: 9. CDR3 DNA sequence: TGTGCCAGCAGCTTACCCTTTGGACAGGGGCGGTACTTC. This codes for CASSLPFGQGRYF.

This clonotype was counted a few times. This CDR3 is CASSQDPSGDMYF. The CDR3 coding sequence is TGTGCCAGCAGCCAAGATCCTAGCGGGGATATGTATTTT. The chain couples TRBV3-1 to TRBJ2-3, with 9 bases fitting TRBD2. Unmatched junction bases numbered 6, after V lost 0 bases and J lost 14 bases. The V gene's germline CDR1 is LGHDT and CDR2 YNNKEL (reference sequence). The CDR3 totals 13 residues.

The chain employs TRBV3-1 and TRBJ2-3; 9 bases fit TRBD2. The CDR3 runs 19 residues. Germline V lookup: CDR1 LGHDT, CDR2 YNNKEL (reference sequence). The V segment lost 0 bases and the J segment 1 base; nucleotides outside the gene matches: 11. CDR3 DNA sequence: TGTGCCAGCAGCCAAGAAGGTCCCTGGGTAGCGGGGGGCACAGATACGCAGTATTTT. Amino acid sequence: CASSQEGPWVAGGTDTQYF.

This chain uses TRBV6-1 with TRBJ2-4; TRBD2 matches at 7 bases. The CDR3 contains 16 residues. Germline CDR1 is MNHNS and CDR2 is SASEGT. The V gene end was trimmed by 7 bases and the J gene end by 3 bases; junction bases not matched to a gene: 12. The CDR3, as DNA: TGTGCCAGCACCCTACTTGGGGGGGAGAACAAAAACATTCAGTACTTC. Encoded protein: CASTLLGGENKNIQYF.

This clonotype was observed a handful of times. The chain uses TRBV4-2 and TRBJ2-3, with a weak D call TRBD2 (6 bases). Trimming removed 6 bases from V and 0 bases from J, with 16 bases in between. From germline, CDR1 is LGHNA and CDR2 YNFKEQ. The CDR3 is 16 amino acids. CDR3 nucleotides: TGTGCCAGCAGAACAATGGCGGGGCCTAGCACAGATACGCAGTATTTT. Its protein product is CASRTMAGPSTDTQYF.

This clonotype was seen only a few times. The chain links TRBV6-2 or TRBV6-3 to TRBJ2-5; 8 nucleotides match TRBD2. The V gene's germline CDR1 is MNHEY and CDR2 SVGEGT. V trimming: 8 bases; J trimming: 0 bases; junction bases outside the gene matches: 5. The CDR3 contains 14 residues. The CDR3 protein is CASFSGEYQETQYF. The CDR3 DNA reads TGTGCCAGCTTTAGCGGGGAGTACCAAGAGACCCAGTACTTC.

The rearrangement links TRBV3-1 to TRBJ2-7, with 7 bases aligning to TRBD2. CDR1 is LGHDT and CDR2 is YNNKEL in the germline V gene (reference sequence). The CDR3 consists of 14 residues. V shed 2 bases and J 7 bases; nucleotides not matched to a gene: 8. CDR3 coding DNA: TGTGCCAGCAGCCAATCTCCTAGCGGTCGGGAGCAGTACTTC. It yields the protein CASSQSPSGREQYF.

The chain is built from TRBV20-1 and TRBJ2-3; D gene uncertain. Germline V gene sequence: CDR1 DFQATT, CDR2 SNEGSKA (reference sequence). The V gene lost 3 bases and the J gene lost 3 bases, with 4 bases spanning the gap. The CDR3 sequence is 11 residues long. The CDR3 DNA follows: TGCAGTGCTAGCCAGACAGATACGCAGTATTTT. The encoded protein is CSASQTDTQYF.

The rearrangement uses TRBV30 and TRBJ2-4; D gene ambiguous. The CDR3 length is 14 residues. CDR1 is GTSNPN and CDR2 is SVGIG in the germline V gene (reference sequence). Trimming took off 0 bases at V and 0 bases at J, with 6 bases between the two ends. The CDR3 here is CAWSVELAKNIQYF. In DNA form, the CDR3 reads TGTGCCTGGAGTGTAGAGTTAGCCAAAAACATTCAGTACTTC.

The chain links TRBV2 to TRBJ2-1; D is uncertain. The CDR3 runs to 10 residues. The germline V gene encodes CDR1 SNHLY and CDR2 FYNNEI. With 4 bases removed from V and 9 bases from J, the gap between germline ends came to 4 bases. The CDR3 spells CASSALEQFF. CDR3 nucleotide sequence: TGTGCCAGCAGTGCTCTTGAGCAGTTCTTC.

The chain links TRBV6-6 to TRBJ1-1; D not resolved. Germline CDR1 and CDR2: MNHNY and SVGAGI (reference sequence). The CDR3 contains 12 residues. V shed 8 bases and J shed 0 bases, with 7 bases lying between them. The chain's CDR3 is CASAALNTEAFF. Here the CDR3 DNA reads TGTGCCAGCGCTGCTTTGAACACTGAAGCTTTCTTT.

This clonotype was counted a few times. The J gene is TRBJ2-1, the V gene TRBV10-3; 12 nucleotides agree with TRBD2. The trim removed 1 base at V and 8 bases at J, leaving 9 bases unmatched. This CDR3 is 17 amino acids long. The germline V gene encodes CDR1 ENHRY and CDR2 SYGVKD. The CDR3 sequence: CAISEFQSSGRAHEQFF. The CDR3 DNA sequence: TGTGCCATCAGTGAGTTTCAATCTAGCGGGAGGGCCCATGAGCAGTTCTTC.

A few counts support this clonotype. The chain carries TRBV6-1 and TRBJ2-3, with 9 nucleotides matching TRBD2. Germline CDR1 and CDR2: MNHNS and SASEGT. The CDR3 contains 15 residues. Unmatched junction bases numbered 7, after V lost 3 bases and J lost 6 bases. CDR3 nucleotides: TGTGCCAGCAGTGATTCGCGGGAGGGCCGGGATACGCAGTATTTT. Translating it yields CASSDSREGRDTQYF.

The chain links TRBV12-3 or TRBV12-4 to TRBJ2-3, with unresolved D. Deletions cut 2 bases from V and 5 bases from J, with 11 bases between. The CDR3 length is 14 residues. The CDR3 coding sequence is TGTGCCAGCAGTTTAAAGGCTGCCCTAGATACGCAGTATTTT. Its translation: CASSLKAALDTQYF.

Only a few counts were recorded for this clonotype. CDR3 DNA sequence: TGCGCCAGCAGCCAAGCTGGACTGGTAAAGTATTTT. This sequence encodes CASSQAGLVKYF. The chain carries TRBV4-1 and TRBJ2-3; D possibly corresponds to TRBD2 (5 bases). Looked up from germline, CDR1 is MGHRA and CDR2 is YSYEKL. V lost 1 base to trimming and J lost 13 bases, with 12 bases between them. The CDR3 is 12 residues long.

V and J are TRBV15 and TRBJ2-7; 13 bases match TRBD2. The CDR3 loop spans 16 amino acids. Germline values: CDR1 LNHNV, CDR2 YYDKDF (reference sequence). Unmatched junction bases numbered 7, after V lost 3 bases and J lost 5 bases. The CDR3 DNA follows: TGTGCCACCAGCAGGAAACGACTAGCGGGAGGCCACGAGCAGTACTTC. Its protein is CATSRKRLAGGHEQYF.

In nucleotides, the CDR3 is TGTGCCAGCAGGCCTGGACAGGGGGCCGGGGACGGCTACACCTTC. Residues: CASRPGQGAGDGYTF. The chain links TRBV7-2 to TRBJ1-2; 11 nucleotides match TRBD1. Looked up from germline, CDR1 is SGHTA and CDR2 is FQGNSA. This CDR3 region has 15 residues. V trimming: 6 bases; J trimming: 8 bases; junction bases outside the gene matches: 11.

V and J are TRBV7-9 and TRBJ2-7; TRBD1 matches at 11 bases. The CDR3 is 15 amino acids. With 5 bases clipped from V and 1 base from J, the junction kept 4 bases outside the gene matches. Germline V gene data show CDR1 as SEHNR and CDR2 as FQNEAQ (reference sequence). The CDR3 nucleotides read TGTGCCAGCAGCGGACAGGGGGCAGGTTCCTACGAGCAGTACTTC. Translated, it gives CASSGQGAGSYEQYF.

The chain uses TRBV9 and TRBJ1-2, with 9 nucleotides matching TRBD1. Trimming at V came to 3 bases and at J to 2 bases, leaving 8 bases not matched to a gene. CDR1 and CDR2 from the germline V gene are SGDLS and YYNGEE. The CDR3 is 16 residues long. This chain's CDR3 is CASSAPPGQGNYGYTF. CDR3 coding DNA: TGTGCCAGCAGCGCACCACCGGGACAGGGAAACTATGGCTACACCTTC.

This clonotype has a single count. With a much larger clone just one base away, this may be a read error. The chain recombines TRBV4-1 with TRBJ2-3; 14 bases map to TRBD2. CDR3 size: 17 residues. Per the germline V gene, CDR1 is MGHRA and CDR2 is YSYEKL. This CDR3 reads CASSQGTSGGSTGTQYF. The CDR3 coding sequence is TGCGCCAGCAGCCAAGGGACTAGCGGGGGGAGCACAGGTACGCAGTATTTT.

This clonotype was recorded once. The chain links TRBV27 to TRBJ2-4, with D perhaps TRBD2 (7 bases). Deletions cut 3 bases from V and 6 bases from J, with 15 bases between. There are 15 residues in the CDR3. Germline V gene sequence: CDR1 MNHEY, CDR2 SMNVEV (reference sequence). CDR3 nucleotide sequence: TGTGCCAGCAGTTTGGGAGGGGGGCCCATAAACATTCAGTACTTC. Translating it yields CASSLGGGPINIQYF.

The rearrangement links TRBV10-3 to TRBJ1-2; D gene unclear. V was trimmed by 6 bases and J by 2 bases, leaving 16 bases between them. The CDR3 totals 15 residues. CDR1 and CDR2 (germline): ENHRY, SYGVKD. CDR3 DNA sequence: TGTGCCATCAGACCCCCCGACCTCCCCAACTATGGCTACACCTTC. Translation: CAIRPPDLPNYGYTF.

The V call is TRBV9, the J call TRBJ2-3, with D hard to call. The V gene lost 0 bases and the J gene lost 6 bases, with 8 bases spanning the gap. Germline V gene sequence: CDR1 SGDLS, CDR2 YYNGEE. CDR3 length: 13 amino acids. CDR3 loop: CASSVVFSDTQYF. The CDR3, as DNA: TGTGCCAGCAGCGTAGTTTTCAGTGATACGCAGTATTTT.

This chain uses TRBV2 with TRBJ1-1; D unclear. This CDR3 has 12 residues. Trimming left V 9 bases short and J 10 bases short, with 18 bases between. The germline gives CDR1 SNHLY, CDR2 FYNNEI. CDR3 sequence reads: CASRQTQLGAFF. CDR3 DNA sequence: TGTGCCAGTCGACAAACCCAGCTCGGAGCTTTCTTT.

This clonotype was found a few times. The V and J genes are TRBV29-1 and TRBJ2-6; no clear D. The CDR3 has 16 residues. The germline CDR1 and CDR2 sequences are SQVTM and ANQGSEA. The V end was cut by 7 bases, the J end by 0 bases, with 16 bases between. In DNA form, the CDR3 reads TGCAGCGCTAGGACGGGTAAAGGCTCTGGGGCCAACGTCCTGACTTTC. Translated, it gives CSARTGKGSGANVLTF.

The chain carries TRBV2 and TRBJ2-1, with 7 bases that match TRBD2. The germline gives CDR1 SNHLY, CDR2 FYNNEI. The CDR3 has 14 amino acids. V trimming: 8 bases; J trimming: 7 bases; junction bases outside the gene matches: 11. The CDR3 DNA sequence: TGTGCCAGCGTGACTAGCTCTTCAAATAATGAGCAGTTCTTC. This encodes CASVTSSSNNEQFF.

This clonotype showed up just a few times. In DNA form, the CDR3 reads TGCAGTGCCGGTCAGCCGACGGTTGGCTACACCTTC. Protein sequence: CSAGQPTVGYTF. The genes are TRBV20-1 and TRBJ1-2; no clear D gene. CDR3 length: 12 residues. From germline, CDR1 is DFQATT and CDR2 SNEGSKA (reference sequence). Trimming shortened V by 6 bases and J by 7 bases, and 15 bases separated the two germline ends.

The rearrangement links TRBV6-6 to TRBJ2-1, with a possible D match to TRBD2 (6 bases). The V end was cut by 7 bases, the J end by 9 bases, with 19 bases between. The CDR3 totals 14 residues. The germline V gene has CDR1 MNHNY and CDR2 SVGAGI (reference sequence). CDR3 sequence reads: CASTRDFPLGEQFF. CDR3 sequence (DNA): TGTGCCAGCACCCGGGACTTCCCCTTGGGTGAGCAGTTCTTC.

This CDR3 is CASSPSFSLDDYTF. CDR3 in DNA: TGCGCCAGCAGCCCATCGTTCTCTTTGGATGACTACACCTTC. The V call is TRBV4-1, the J call TRBJ1-2; D not resolved. V gave up 4 bases and J gave up 10 bases, with 19 bases separating them. Germline V CDR1 and CDR2: MGHRA, YSYEKL. CDR3 length: 14 amino acids.

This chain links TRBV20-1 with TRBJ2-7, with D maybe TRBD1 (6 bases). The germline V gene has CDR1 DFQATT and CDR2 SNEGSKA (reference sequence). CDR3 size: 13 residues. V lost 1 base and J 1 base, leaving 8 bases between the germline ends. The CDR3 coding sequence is TGCAGTGCTAGAGCTACAGGGTCCTACGAGCAGTACTTC. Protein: CSARATGSYEQYF.